This T cell receptor beta chain is from a study of blood T cell repertoires in COVID-19. Study background: The United States, Italy and Spain were the sources of the acute and convalescent COVID-19 samples.

Participants spanned ages roughly 18 to 95 years and resided in roughly 26 US areas. The protocol was immunoSEQ multiplex PCR, while the TCRdb copy is restricted to in-frame clones and leaves out a portion. This table holds over 200,000 clones, around 90% found once. Trimming stripped 3 bases from V and 1 base from J, with 13 bases between. There are 15 residues in the CDR3. Germline loops: CDR1 SGDLS, CDR2 YYNGEE. Sequenced input: PBMCs or T cells enriched from blood (not recorded which). This receptor was taken from a man younger than 45 who had recovered from COVID-19. The J gene is TRBJ1-1, the V gene TRBV9; a weak D match, TRBD1 (6 bases). CDR3 DNA: TGTGCCAGCAGCGCAAGGGACAAACAGAACACTGAAGCTTTCTTT. Its protein is CASSARDKQNTEAFF.